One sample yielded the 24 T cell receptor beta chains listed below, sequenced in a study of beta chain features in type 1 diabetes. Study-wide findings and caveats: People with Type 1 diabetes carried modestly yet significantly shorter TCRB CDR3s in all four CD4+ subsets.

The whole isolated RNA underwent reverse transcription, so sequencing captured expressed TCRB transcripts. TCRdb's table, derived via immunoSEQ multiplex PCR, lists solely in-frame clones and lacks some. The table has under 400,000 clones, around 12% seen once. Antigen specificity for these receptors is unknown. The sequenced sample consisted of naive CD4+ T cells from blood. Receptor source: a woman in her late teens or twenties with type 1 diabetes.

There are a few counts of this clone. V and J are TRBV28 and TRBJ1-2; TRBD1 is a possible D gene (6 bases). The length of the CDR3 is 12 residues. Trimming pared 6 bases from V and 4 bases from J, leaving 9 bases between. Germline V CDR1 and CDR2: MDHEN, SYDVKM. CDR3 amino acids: CASSQGFYGYTF. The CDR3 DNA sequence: TGTGCCAGCAGCCAGGGGTTCTATGGCTACACCTTC.

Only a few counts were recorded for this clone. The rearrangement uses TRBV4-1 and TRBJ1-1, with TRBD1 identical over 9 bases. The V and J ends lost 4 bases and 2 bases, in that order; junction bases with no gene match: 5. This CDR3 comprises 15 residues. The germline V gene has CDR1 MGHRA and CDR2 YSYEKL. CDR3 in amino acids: CASSRPGQGNTEAFF. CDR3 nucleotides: TGCGCCAGCAGCCGCCCGGGACAGGGAAACACTGAAGCTTTCTTT.

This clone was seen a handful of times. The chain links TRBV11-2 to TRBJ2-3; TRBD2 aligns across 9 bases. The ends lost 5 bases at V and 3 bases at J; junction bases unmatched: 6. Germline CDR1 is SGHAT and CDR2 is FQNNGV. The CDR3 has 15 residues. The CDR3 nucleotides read TGTGCCAGCAGCCAAATGAGCGGGGGGACAGATACGCAGTATTTT. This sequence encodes CASSQMSGGTDTQYF. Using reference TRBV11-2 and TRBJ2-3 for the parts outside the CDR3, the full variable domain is EAGVAQSPRYKIIEKRQSVAFWCNPISGHATLYWYQQILGQGPKLLIQFQNNGVVDDSQLPKDRFSAERLKGVDSTLKIQPAKLEDSAVYLCASSQMSGGTDTQYFGPGTRLTVL.

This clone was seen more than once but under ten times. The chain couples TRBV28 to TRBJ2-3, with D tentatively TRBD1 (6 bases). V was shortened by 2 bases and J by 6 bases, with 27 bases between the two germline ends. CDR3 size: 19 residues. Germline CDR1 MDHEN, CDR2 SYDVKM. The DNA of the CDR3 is TGTGCCAGCAGTTTACAGGGGCCTGGATTTGGGGGAGTTGGCGATACGCAGTATTTT. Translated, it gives CASSLQGPGFGGVGDTQYF.

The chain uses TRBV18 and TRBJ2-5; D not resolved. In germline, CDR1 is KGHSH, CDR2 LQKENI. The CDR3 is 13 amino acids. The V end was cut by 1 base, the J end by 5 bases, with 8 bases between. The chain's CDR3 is CASSPRSFETQYF. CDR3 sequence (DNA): TGTGCCAGCTCACCACGCAGTTTTGAGACCCAGTACTTC.

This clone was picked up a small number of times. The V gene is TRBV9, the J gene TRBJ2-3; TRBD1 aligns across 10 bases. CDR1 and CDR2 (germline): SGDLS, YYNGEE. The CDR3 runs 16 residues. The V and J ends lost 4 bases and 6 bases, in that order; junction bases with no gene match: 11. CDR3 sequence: CASSLSDRGLADTQYF. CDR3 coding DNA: TGTGCCAGCAGCCTTAGCGACAGGGGGCTGGCGGATACGCAGTATTTT.

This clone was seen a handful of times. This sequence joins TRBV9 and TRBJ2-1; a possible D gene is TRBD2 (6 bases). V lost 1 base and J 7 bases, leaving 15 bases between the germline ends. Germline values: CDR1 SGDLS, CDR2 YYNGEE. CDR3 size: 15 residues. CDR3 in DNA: TGTGCCAGCAGCGTACCCACTCTGGCGGGGAATGAGCAGTTCTTC. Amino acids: CASSVPTLAGNEQFF.

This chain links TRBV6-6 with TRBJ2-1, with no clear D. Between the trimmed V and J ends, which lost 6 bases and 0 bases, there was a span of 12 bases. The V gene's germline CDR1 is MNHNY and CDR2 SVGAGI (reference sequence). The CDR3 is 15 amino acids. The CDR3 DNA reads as TGTGCCAGCAGGCTAATACCAAACTCCTACAATGAGCAGTTCTTC. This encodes CASRLIPNSYNEQFF.

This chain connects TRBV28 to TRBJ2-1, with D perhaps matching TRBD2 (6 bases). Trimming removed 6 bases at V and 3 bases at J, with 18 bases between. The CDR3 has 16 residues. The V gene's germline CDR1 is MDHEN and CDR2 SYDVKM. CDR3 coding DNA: TGTGCCAGCAGGAACTTCGGGGAGGCCCACTACAATGAGCAGTTCTTC. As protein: CASRNFGEAHYNEQFF. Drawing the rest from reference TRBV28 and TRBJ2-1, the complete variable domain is DVKVTQSSRYLVKRTGEKVFLECVQDMDHENMFWYRQDPGLGLRLIYFSYDVKMKEKGDIPEGYSVSREKKERFSLILESASTNQTSMYLCASRNFGEAHYNEQFFGPGTRLTVL.

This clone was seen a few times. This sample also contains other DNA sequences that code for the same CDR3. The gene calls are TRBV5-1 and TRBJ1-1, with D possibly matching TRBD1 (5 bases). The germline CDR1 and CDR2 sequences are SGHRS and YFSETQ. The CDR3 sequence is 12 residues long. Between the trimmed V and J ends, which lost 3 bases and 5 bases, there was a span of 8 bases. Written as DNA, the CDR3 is TGCGCCAGCAGCTCCCGGGGGACTGAAGCTTTCTTT. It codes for CASSSRGTEAFF. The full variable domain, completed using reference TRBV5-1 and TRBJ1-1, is KAGVTQTPRYLIKTRGQQVTLSCSPISGHRSVSWYQQTPGQGLQFLFEYFSETQRNKGNFPGRFSGRQFSNSRSEMNVSTLELGDSALYLCASSSRGTEAFFGQGTRLTVV.

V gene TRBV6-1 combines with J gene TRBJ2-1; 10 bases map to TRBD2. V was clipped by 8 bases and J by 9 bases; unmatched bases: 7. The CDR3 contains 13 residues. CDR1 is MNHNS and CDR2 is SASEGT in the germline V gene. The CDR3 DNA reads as TGTGCCAGCGGTAGCGGGGGGCGGGTTGAGCAGTTCTTC. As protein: CASGSGGRVEQFF.

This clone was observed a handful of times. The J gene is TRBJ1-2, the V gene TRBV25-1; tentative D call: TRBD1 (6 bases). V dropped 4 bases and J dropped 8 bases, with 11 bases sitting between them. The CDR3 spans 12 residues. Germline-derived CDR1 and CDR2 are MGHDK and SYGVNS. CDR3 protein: CASSAQGRGYTF. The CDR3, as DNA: TGTGCCAGCAGTGCACAGGGTCGGGGCTACACCTTC.

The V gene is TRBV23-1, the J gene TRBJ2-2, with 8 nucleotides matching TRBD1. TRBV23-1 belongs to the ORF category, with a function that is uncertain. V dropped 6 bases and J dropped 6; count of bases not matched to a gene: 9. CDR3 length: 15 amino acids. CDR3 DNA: TGCGCCAGCAGCCGACAGGGGAGAAGTGCCGGGGAGCTGTTTTTT. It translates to CASSRQGRSAGELFF.

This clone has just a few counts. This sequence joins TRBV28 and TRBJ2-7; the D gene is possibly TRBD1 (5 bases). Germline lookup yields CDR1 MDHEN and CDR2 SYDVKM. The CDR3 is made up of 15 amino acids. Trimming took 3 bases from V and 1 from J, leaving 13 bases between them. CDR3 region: CASSLLRTISYEQYF. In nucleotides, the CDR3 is TGTGCCAGCAGTTTGTTGCGGACAATTTCCTACGAGCAGTACTTC.

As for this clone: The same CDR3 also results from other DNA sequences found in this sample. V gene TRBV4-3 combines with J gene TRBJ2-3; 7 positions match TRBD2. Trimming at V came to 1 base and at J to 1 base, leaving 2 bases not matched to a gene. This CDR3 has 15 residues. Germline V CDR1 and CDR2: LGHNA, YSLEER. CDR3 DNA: TGCGCCAGCAGCCAAGTGGGGGGGGGCACAGATACGCAGTATTTT. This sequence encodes CASSQVGGGTDTQYF.

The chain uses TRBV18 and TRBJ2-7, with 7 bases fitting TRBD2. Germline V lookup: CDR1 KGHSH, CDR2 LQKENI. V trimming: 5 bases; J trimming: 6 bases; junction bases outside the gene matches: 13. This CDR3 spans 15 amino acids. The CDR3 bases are TGTGCCAGCTCAGCGAATCGGGACTATTCGAGCGAGCAGTACTTC. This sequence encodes CASSANRDYSSEQYF.

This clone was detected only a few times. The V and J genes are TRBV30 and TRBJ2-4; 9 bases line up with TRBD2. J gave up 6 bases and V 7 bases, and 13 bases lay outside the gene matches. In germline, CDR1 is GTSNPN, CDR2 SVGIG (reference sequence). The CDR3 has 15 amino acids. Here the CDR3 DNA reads TGTGCCTCCCTCGCGAGCGGGAGGTCGAGAAACATTCAGTACTTC. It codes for CASLASGRSRNIQYF.

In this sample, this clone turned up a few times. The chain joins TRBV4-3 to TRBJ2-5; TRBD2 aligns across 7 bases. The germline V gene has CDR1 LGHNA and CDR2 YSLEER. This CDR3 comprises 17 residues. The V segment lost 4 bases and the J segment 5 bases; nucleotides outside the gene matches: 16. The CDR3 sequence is CASSLGTNGITTETQYF. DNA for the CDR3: TGCGCCAGCAGCCTCGGGACTAACGGGATAACAACGGAGACCCAGTACTTC.

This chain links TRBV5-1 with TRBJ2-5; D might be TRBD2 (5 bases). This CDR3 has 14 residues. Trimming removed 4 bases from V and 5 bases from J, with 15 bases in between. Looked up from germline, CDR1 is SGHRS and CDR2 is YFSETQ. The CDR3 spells CASSSTPGEETQYF. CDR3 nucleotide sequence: TGCGCCAGCAGCAGTACCCCCGGGGAGGAGACCCAGTACTTC.

The DNA for the CDR3 is TGTGCCAGTAGTACTCAGAGGTTCACCGGGGAGCTGTTTTTT. It specifies CASSTQRFTGELFF. The rearrangement uses TRBV19 and TRBJ2-2; D uncertain. V was trimmed by 4 bases and J by 4 bases, leaving 10 bases between them. Germline values: CDR1 LNHDA, CDR2 SQIVND (reference sequence). CDR3 length equals 14 residues.

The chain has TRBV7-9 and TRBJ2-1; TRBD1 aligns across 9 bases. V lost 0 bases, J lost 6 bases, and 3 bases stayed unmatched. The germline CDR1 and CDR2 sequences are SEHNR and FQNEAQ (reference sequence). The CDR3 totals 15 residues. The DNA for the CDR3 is TGTGCCAGCAGCTTAGCCGGGACAGGGTCCAATGAGCAGTTCTTC. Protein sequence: CASSLAGTGSNEQFF. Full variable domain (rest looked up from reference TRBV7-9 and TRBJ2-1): DTGVSQNPRHKITKRGQNVTFRCDPISEHNRLYWYRQTLGQGPEFLTYFQNEAQLEKSRLLSDRFSAERPKGSFSTLEIQRTEQGDSAMYLCASSLAGTGSNEQFFGPGTRLTVL.

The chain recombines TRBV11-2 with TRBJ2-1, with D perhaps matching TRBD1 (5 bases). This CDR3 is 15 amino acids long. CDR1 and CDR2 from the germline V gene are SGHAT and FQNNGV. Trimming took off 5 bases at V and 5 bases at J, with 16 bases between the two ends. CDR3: CASSPGSYRHNEQFF. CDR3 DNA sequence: TGTGCCAGCAGCCCAGGGTCATACCGGCACAATGAGCAGTTCTTC.

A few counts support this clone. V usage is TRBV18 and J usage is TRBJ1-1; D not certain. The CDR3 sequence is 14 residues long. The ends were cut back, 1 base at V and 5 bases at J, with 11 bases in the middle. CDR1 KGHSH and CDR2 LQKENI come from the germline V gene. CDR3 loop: CASSPLPTGTEAFF. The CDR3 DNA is TGTGCCAGCTCACCACTCCCCACGGGAACTGAAGCTTTCTTT.

In DNA form, the CDR3 reads TGCAGCGAGAGGGGACAGGGCTCCTACGAGCAGTACTTC. It is translated as CSERGQGSYEQYF. This rearrangement joins TRBV29-1 to TRBJ2-7; 9 positions match TRBD1. Germline-derived CDR1 and CDR2 are SQVTM and ANQGSEA. The trim removed 7 bases at V and 0 bases at J, leaving 4 bases unmatched. This CDR3 is built from 13 residues.